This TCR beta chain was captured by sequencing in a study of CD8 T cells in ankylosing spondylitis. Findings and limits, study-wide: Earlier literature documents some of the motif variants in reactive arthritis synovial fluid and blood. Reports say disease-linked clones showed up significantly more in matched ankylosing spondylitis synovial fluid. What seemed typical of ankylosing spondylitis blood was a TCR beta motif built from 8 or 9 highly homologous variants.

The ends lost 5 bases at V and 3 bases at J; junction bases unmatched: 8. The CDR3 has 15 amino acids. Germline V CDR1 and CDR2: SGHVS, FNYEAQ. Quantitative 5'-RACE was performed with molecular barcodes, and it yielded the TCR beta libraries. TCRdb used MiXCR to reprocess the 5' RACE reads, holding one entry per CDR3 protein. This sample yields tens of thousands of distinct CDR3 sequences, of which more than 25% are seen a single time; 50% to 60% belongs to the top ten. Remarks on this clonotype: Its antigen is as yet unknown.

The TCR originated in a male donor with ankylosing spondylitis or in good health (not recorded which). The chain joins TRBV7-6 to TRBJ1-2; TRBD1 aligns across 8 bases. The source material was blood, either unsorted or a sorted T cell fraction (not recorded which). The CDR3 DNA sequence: TGTGCCAGCAGCCCCCGGACAGGGAGCTACTATGGCTACACCTTC. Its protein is CASSPRTGSYYGYTF.